The 16 T cell receptor beta chains given below trace back to one sample, sequenced in a study of cytomegalovirus exposure and HLA in healthy donors. PCR primers comprised 60 Vbeta and 13 Jbeta primers. The protocol was immunoSEQ multiplex PCR, while the TCRdb copy is restricted to in-frame clones and leaves out a portion. The sample consists of 110,000 to 150,000 clones, roughly 70% of them appearing once. Sequenced: PBMCs. The origin of the receptors is a man in his fifties or sixties in good health and CMV-seronegative.

The CDR3 spells CASSYPDRGETQYF. The CDR3 bases are TGTGCCAGCAGTTACCCGGACAGGGGGGAGACCCAGTACTTC. The V and J genes are TRBV6-6 and TRBJ2-5; 10 bases line up with TRBD1. The CDR3 is 14 amino acids. The ends lost 2 bases at V and 5 bases at J; junction bases unmatched: 2. Germline CDR1 is MNHNY and CDR2 is SVGAGI (reference sequence).

The chain is built from TRBV6-1 and TRBJ2-7; D is perhaps TRBD2 (5 bases). The germline V and J ends were trimmed by 0 bases and 2 bases, with 14 bases remaining between them. The CDR3 is 16 residues long. Germline CDR1 and CDR2: MNHNS and SASEGT. DNA for the CDR3: TGTGCCAGCAGTGAAGCGAGGGCTGGGTCCACCTACGAGCAGTACTTC. This codes for CASSEARAGSTYEQYF.

The rearrangement joins TRBV6-1 to TRBJ2-3; no definite D call. The germline V gene encodes CDR1 MNHNS and CDR2 SASEGT. V lost 5 bases and J lost 5, with 11 bases in between. The CDR3 consists of 13 residues. CDR3 nucleotide sequence: TGTGCCAGCAGTTCCCGCGAGGTAGATACGCAGTATTTT. It encodes CASSSREVDTQYF.

The rearrangement links TRBV7-9 to TRBJ2-3; TRBD2 agrees at 13 bases. CDR1 and CDR2 from the germline V gene are SEHNR and FQNEAQ (reference sequence). Trimming removed 3 bases from V and 6 bases from J; junction bases left unmatched: 6. This CDR3 has 16 amino acids. The CDR3 here is CASSFGLAGVSDTQYF. Written as DNA, the CDR3 is TGTGCCAGCAGCTTTGGACTAGCGGGAGTTTCGGATACGCAGTATTTT.

This chain uses TRBV5-1 with TRBJ2-6, with D unclear. CDR1 SGHRS and CDR2 YFSETQ come from the germline V gene. The V and J ends lost 0 bases and 0 bases respectively, with 10 bases between them. The CDR3 extends over 17 amino acids. Written as DNA, the CDR3 is TGCGCCAGCAGCTTGGGGTATGCGATCTCTGGGGCCAACGTCCTGACTTTC. It is translated as CASSLGYAISGANVLTF.

This clone was detected only once. The rearrangement joins TRBV9 to TRBJ1-1; a possible D gene is TRBD1 (6 bases). The ends were cut back, 0 bases at V and 8 bases at J, with 14 bases in the middle. CDR1 is SGDLS, CDR2 YYNGEE, per germline. The length of the CDR3 is 14 residues. CDR3 sequence: CASSVDLQGPEAFF. The CDR3 nucleotides are TGTGCCAGCAGCGTAGATTTACAGGGCCCCGAAGCTTTCTTT.

This clone turned up a few times. J is TRBJ2-7 and V is TRBV11-2; possible D gene TRBD2, 6 bases. CDR3 length equals 15 residues. Germline V gene sequence: CDR1 SGHAT, CDR2 FQNNGV. The V end lost 4 bases, the J end lost 1 base, and 14 bases lay between the germline ends. CDR3 protein: CASSSLEGGSYEQYF. The CDR3 DNA reads TGTGCCAGCAGCTCCCTGGAGGGTGGTTCCTACGAGCAGTACTTC.

This clone showed up just a few times. The chain uses TRBV7-3 and TRBJ1-1; D remains ambiguous. Germline CDR1 reads SGHTA; CDR2 reads FQGTGA. The CDR3 is made up of 14 amino acids. Trimming pared 2 bases from V and 5 bases from J, leaving 12 bases between. For the CDR3, the DNA is TGTGCCAGCAGCTTAGTCGAGGGTAAAACTGAAGCTTTCTTT. Its translation is CASSLVEGKTEAFF.

This clone has a handful of counts. V usage is TRBV5-1 and J usage is TRBJ1-1; 7 bases agree with TRBD1. J gave up 1 base and V 5 bases, and 14 bases lay outside the gene matches. The CDR3 is made up of 17 amino acids. Germline CDR1 SGHRS, CDR2 YFSETQ. CDR3 in DNA: TGCGCCAGCAGTCCCGACAGGGACCACGTTTGGAACACTGAAGCTTTCTTT. This translates into CASSPDRDHVWNTEAFF.

The genes are TRBV19 and TRBJ2-7; 8 bases fit TRBD2. The CDR3 spans 16 residues. Germline CDR1 and CDR2: LNHDA and SQIVND (reference sequence). V gave up 5 bases and J gave up 4 bases; unmatched junction bases: 13. Here the CDR3 reads CASSPEQVGRGYEQYF. DNA of the CDR3: TGTGCCAGTAGTCCGGAGCAGGTCGGGAGGGGGTACGAGCAGTACTTC.

This clone was counted only a few times. V usage is TRBV2 and J usage is TRBJ2-3; 11 bases agree with TRBD2. Germline values: CDR1 SNHLY, CDR2 FYNNEI. This CDR3 contains 16 residues. V lost 8 bases and J lost 4; bases outside the gene matches: 11. DNA of the CDR3: TGTGCCAGCTTTGGGACTAGCGGCCCAACACCAGATACGCAGTATTTT. It is translated as CASFGTSGPTPDTQYF.

The V call is TRBV7-3, the J call TRBJ1-1, with unresolved D. CDR3 length: 15 amino acids. V lost 3 bases, J lost 4 bases, and 15 bases lay in between. CDR1 is SGHTA, CDR2 FQGTGA, per germline. The DNA for the CDR3 is TGTGCCAGCAGCTTGGAAGGCGGTGAGTTCACTGAAGCTTTCTTT. This sequence encodes CASSLEGGEFTEAFF.

The chain joins TRBV28 to TRBJ2-1, with 10 bases lining up with TRBD1. The CDR3 loop spans 15 amino acids. Germline assignment: CDR1 MDHEN and CDR2 SYDVKM. V was pared by 4 bases and J by 5 bases, with 5 bases of the junction left unmatched. CDR3 loop: CASSSPGTGDNEQFF. The DNA for the CDR3 is TGTGCCAGCAGTTCACCCGGGACAGGGGACAATGAGCAGTTCTTC.

The chain carries TRBV21-1 and TRBJ2-1; the listed D gene, TRBD2, was not tested against the DNA. TRBV21-1 is classified as a pseudogene. The CDR3 contains 18 residues. Written as DNA, the CDR3 is TGTGCCAGCAGCAAAAGGCCCAACTTAGCGGCCTCCTACAATGAGCAGTTCTTC. Protein: CASSKRPNLAASYNEQFF.

This clone was seen a few times. The chain recombines TRBV6-4 with TRBJ1-1; the D gene is possibly TRBD1 (5 bases). The CDR3 is 13 residues long. V was clipped by 6 bases and J by 4 bases, with 12 bases between them. CDR1 and CDR2 from the germline V gene are MRHNA and SNTAGT. The CDR3, as DNA: TGTGCCAGCAGCTCGTCAGGGTCCACTGAAGCTTTCTTT. Its protein is CASSSSGSTEAFF.

The V gene is TRBV30, the J gene TRBJ2-2; TRBD2 is a possible D gene (6 bases). V was shortened by 1 base and J by 5 bases, with 8 bases between the two germline ends. This CDR3 spans 13 amino acids. CDR1 GTSNPN and CDR2 SVGIG come from the germline V gene (reference sequence). The CDR3 DNA reads TGTGCCTGGAGTGCTAGCGCGACCGGGGAGCTGTTTTTT. Protein product: CAWSASATGELFF.